This T cell receptor (beta chain) was sequenced in a study of CD8 T cells in ankylosing spondylitis. Quantitative 5'-RACE with molecular barcodes was used to make the TCR beta libraries. Via MiXCR, TCRdb re-called the 5' RACE reads, giving one row per CDR3 protein. This sample has roughly 120,000 distinct CDR3 sequences, with roughly 13% found just once. The germline V gene encodes CDR1 SGHDN and CDR2 FVKESK. CDR3 length equals 13 residues. Deletions cut 4 bases from V and 4 bases from J, with 7 bases between. The study's findings and limits: Reportedly, significant enrichment of disease-linked clones occurred in matched ankylosing spondylitis synovial fluid. Existing reports had already noted some motif variants in reactive arthritis synovial fluid and blood.

This clonotype appeared many times. Its target is unknown. The chain has TRBV14 and TRBJ1-4, with D maybe TRBD1 (5 bases). The sequenced material came from blood, either unsorted or a sorted T cell fraction (not recorded which). The clonotype was recovered from a female donor with ankylosing spondylitis or in good health (not recorded which). CDR3 nucleotides: TGTGCCAGCAGCCGGGGGTTTAATGAAAAACTGTTTTTT. Translation: CASSRGFNEKLFF.